A single sample is the source of the 30 T cell receptor beta chains below, sequenced in a study of regulatory T cells in long-lasting Graves disease. Library construction for TCR beta used iRepertoire HTBI primers and Arm-PCR of CDR3 regions. MiXCR, run by TCRdb on the multiplex PCR reads, gives a single entry per CDR3 protein. Of 650,000 to 850,000 distinct CDR3 sequences listed, roughly 30% are singletons. The sample's time point: persistent/refractory GD, antithyroid drugs over 5 years with positive TRAb. RNA extracted from PBMCs served as the sequencing template. The sample consisted of peripheral blood mononuclear cells (PBMCs), taken when the disease was refractory, from a patient treated with antithyroid drugs. The receptors were sampled from a female donor with Graves disease.

This clonotype was picked up a small number of times. The chain has TRBV6-2 or TRBV6-3 and TRBJ2-6; D might be TRBD1 (6 bases). CDR1 is MNHEY and CDR2 is SVGEGT in the germline V gene. CDR3 length: 18 amino acids. V dropped 2 bases and J dropped 2 bases, with 16 bases sitting between them. The CDR3 DNA reads TGTGCCAGCAGTTACGGAGTGGGGGCGGTAGCTGGGGCCAACGTCCTGACTTTC. Its translation: CASSYGVGAVAGANVLTF.

CDR3: CSAEGSTQVGLQYF. As DNA, the CDR3 is TGCAGTGCCGAAGGGTCGACCCAGGTGGGGCTCCAGTACTTC. V usage is TRBV20-1 and J usage is TRBJ2-5, with D possibly matching TRBD1 (5 bases). Germline-derived CDR1 and CDR2 are DFQATT and SNEGSKA (reference sequence). The germline V and J ends were trimmed by 6 bases and 10 bases, with 24 bases remaining between them. CDR3 length equals 14 residues.

This clonotype came up many times. This chain connects TRBV7-2 to TRBJ1-4; D is uncertain. Deletions cut 3 bases from V and 8 bases from J, with 19 bases between. The CDR3 has 16 residues. From germline, CDR1 is SGHTA and CDR2 FQGNSA. CDR3 amino acids: CASSLSPGAASEKLFF. In DNA, the CDR3 is TGTGCCAGCAGCTTGTCTCCCGGTGCCGCTAGCGAAAAACTGTTTTTT.

The V call is TRBV5-1, the J call TRBJ1-5, with a weak D call TRBD1 (5 bases). V lost 3 bases and J lost 5, with 12 bases in between. Germline CDR1 reads SGHRS; CDR2 reads YFSETQ. The CDR3 is 14 amino acids. The CDR3 sequence: CASSWGGGDQPQHF. The CDR3 DNA follows: TGCGCCAGCAGCTGGGGGGGGGGAGATCAGCCCCAGCATTTT.

This clonotype was counted between two and nine times. The chain has TRBV19 and TRBJ1-6; D is undetermined. Germline-derived CDR1 and CDR2 are LNHDA and SQIVND (reference sequence). V lost 3 bases and J lost 7, with 7 bases in between. This CDR3 has 13 residues. CDR3 amino acids: CASSIGSNSPLHF. In nucleotides, the CDR3 is TGTGCCAGTAGTATTGGGTCGAATTCACCCCTCCACTTT.

The table lists this clonotype with a count of one. This chain connects TRBV6-1 to TRBJ2-7, with D possibly being TRBD1 (6 bases). CDR1 and CDR2 from the germline V gene are MNHNS and SASEGT. CDR3 size: 14 residues. V was pared by 6 bases and J by 3 bases, with 15 bases between. This CDR3 is CASRWDKGFYEQYF. The CDR3 region has the DNA TGTGCCAGCAGGTGGGACAAAGGGTTCTACGAGCAGTACTTC.

This clonotype showed up many times. The J gene is TRBJ1-2, the V gene TRBV28; unclear D gene. The CDR3 covers 12 residues. Trimming cost V 7 bases and J 7 bases, with 13 bases left between them. Germline V gene sequence: CDR1 MDHEN, CDR2 SYDVKM. The CDR3 bases are TGTGCCAGCACATCGGTGCACCCTGGCTACACCTTC. The encoded protein is CASTSVHPGYTF.

The chain carries TRBV29-1 and TRBJ2-2, with D possibly TRBD2 on 5 matching bases. V lost 1 base to trimming and J lost 3 bases, with 9 bases between them. CDR1 SQVTM and CDR2 ANQGSEA come from the germline V gene. The CDR3 has 14 residues. Here the CDR3 DNA reads TGCAGCGTTGAAGGGGGAGTGGACACCGGGGAGCTGTTTTTT. It translates to CSVEGGVDTGELFF.

The chain links TRBV18 to TRBJ2-5, with D perhaps TRBD2 (6 bases). CDR1 KGHSH and CDR2 LQKENI come from the germline V gene. Trimming took 3 bases from V and 2 from J, leaving 10 bases between them. There are 14 residues in the CDR3. The CDR3 nucleotides are TGTGCCAGCTCACCGACGGACTATCAAGAGACCCAGTACTTC. Its translation is CASSPTDYQETQYF.

This clonotype has just a few counts. The J gene is TRBJ1-2, the V gene TRBV6-9; possibly TRBD1 for D (5 bases). V was cut by 2 bases and J by 2 bases, with 9 bases left in between. CDR1 and CDR2 (germline): MNHGY, SVAAGI. The CDR3 runs 14 residues. The CDR3 sequence: CASSYTQGNYGYTF. The CDR3 DNA is TGTGCCAGCAGTTATACTCAGGGAAACTATGGCTACACCTTC.

The table lists this clonotype with a few counts. This chain connects TRBV7-2 to TRBJ1-2, with TRBD1 matching 11 bases. Trimming removed 1 base from V and 8 bases from J; junction bases left unmatched: 9. The CDR3 runs to 16 residues. Germline assignment: CDR1 SGHTA and CDR2 FQGNSA. This CDR3 is CASSLDLGQGALGYTF. In DNA, the CDR3 is TGTGCCAGCAGCTTAGATCTAGGACAGGGGGCGCTGGGCTACACCTTC.

This clonotype was detected only once. A much larger clone sits a single nucleotide away, making a read error possible. This chain connects TRBV12-3 or TRBV12-4 to TRBJ2-7; tentatively, D is TRBD1 or TRBD2 (5 bases each). V shed 3 bases and J shed 7 bases, with 22 bases lying between them. The CDR3 is 16 residues long. CDR3 region: CASSFGPAEYEGEQYF. The CDR3 DNA follows: TGTGCCAGCAGTTTCGGACCAGCGGAATACGAGGGGGAGCAGTACTTC.

This clonotype was observed many times. This rearrangement joins TRBV28 to TRBJ1-2; 10 bases fit TRBD1. The CDR3 contains 18 residues. V trimming: 1 base; J trimming: 6 bases; junction bases outside the gene matches: 14. Germline CDR1 and CDR2: MDHEN and SYDVKM. The CDR3: CASSLFSSPGQGLNGYTF. Written as DNA, the CDR3 is TGTGCCAGCAGTTTATTTTCCTCACCGGGACAGGGGTTGAATGGCTACACCTTC.

This clonotype was counted at least ten times. The V gene is TRBV27, the J gene TRBJ1-6; D possibly corresponds to TRBD1 (6 bases). Germline lookup yields CDR1 MNHEY and CDR2 SMNVEV (reference sequence). The CDR3 spans 13 residues. The V end lost 6 bases, the J end lost 8 bases, and 11 bases lay between the germline ends. The CDR3 DNA follows: TGTGCCAGCAGCCGTAAGGGGGATTCACCCCTCCACTTT. Translating gives CASSRKGDSPLHF.

This clonotype was picked up a small number of times. The V gene is TRBV20-1, the J gene TRBJ1-2; D may be TRBD1 (5 bases). Per germline, CDR1 DFQATT and CDR2 SNEGSKA (reference sequence). The V end was cut by 3 bases, the J end by 1 base, with 12 bases between. The CDR3 loop spans 14 amino acids. The DNA of the CDR3 is TGCAGTGCTAGGACAGATTCTTTTAACTATGGCTACACCTTC. It translates to CSARTDSFNYGYTF.

Concerning this clonotype itself: This may be a read error: a much more frequent sequence differs by one nucleotide. The V gene is TRBV28, the J gene TRBJ1-5; 7 bases are a match to TRBD1. V shed 5 bases, J shed 6 bases, and the junction held 16 bases outside the gene matches. Germline lookup yields CDR1 MDHEN and CDR2 SYDVKM. The length of the CDR3 is 17 residues. The CDR3 DNA is TGTGCCAGCAGTCCTCCCGATGACAGGGTGGTCAGTCAGCCCCAGCATTTT. Its translation: CASSPPDDRVVSQPQHF. Full variable domain (missing parts from reference TRBV28 and TRBJ1-5): DVKVTQSSRYLVKRTGEKVFLECVQDMDHENMFWYRQDPGLGLRLIYFSYDVKMKEKGDIPEGYSVSREKKERFSLILESASTNQTSMYLCASSPPDDRVVSQPQHFGDGTRLSIL.

The chain joins TRBV20-1 to TRBJ1-5; TRBD1 aligns across 9 bases. Germline loops: CDR1 DFQATT, CDR2 SNEGSKA (reference sequence). Trimming cost V 0 bases and J 6 bases; bases outside gene matches: 12. The CDR3 has 17 amino acids. The CDR3 DNA reads TGCAGTGCTAGAGAGGGGACAGGGTTTTCAGCGGGTCAGCCCCAGCATTTT. Translating it yields CSAREGTGFSAGQPQHF.

V gene TRBV7-9 combines with J gene TRBJ2-2, with D perhaps TRBD1 (6 bases). The CDR3 length is 13 residues. Trimming cost V 5 bases and J 6 bases, with 10 bases left between them. Germline V gene sequence: CDR1 SEHNR, CDR2 FQNEAQ (reference sequence). The CDR3 loop is CASSPRTAGELFF. CDR3 DNA sequence: TGTGCCAGCAGCCCGAGGACAGCCGGGGAGCTGTTTTTT.

This clonotype has only a few counts. The V and J genes are TRBV6-1 and TRBJ2-4; 10 bases line up with TRBD2. The CDR3 spans 19 residues. The J segment lost 0 bases and the V segment lost 5 bases, leaving 13 bases of the junction unmatched. From germline, CDR1 is MNHNS and CDR2 SASEGT. The CDR3 is CASSLTGTSETLAKNIQYF. The DNA for the CDR3 is TGTGCCAGCAGTCTGACCGGGACTAGCGAGACACTAGCCAAAAACATTCAGTACTTC.

This clonotype occurred a few times. The genes are TRBV6-1 and TRBJ1-1, with D hard to call. Germline CDR1 MNHNS, CDR2 SASEGT. V dropped 7 bases and J dropped 0 bases, with 15 bases sitting between them. The CDR3 has 15 residues. The CDR3 loop reads CASTPRDRMNTEAFF. The CDR3, as DNA: TGTGCCAGCACCCCGAGGGATCGAATGAACACTGAAGCTTTCTTT.

In its sample, this clonotype was seen once. A read error may explain this, as a much larger clone is one base away. Since no conserved phenylalanine or tryptophan closes the CDR3, a read error is the likely cause. V and J are TRBV28 and TRBJ2-5, with TRBD2 as a possible D gene (5 bases). The germline V and J ends were trimmed by 3 bases and 5 bases, with 13 bases remaining between them. This CDR3 is built from 14 residues. The germline gives CDR1 MDHEN, CDR2 SYDVKM. CDR3: CASSFQAGGETQYL. Here the CDR3 DNA reads TGTGCCAGCAGTTTCCAGGCGGGTGGGGAGACCCAGTACCTC.

This chain connects TRBV18 to TRBJ1-2, with TRBD1 matching 11 bases. The CDR3 has 16 residues. Per the germline V gene, CDR1 is KGHSH and CDR2 is LQKENI. The V segment lost 3 bases and the J segment 2 bases; nucleotides outside the gene matches: 5. CDR3 in amino acids: CASSPTRDRGNYGYTF. In DNA form, the CDR3 reads TGTGCCAGCTCACCCACACGGGACAGGGGGAACTATGGCTACACCTTC.

DNA for the CDR3: TGTGCCAGTAGAGACATGGGGCTACCCGGGGAGCTGTTTTTT. This translates into CASRDMGLPGELFF. The V and J genes are TRBV19 and TRBJ2-2, with D perhaps matching TRBD1 (5 bases). The germline gives CDR1 LNHDA, CDR2 SQIVND (reference sequence). V lost 6 bases to trimming and J lost 6 bases, with 14 bases between them. CDR3 size: 14 residues.

Regarding this clonotype: A read error likely explains this, since a far larger clone differs by one base. This chain joins TRBV2 and TRBJ1-1; D uncertain. The V gene's germline CDR1 is SNHLY and CDR2 FYNNEI. This CDR3 is 12 amino acids long. Between the trimmed V and J ends, which lost 6 bases and 1 base, there was a span of 6 bases. CDR3 in amino acids: CASRFTNTEAFF. CDR3 nucleotides: TGTGCCAGCAGATTCACGAACACTGAAGCTTTCTTT.

The V and J genes are TRBV18 and TRBJ2-2; D remains ambiguous. Germline V lookup: CDR1 KGHSH, CDR2 LQKENI. The germline V and J ends were trimmed by 0 bases and 6 bases, with 5 bases remaining between them. The CDR3 covers 13 residues. The DNA for the CDR3 is TGTGCCAGCTCACCACCGTCGGCCGGGGAGCTGTTTTTT. This gives the protein CASSPPSAGELFF.

This clonotype was recorded a few times. V usage is TRBV29-1 and J usage is TRBJ1-1; the D gene is possibly TRBD1 (6 bases). Trimming shortened V by 6 bases and J by 9 bases, and 20 bases separated the two germline ends. CDR3 length: 13 amino acids. Germline CDR1 SQVTM, CDR2 ANQGSEA. CDR3: CSVTTTQGNKAFF. The CDR3 region has the DNA TGCAGCGTCACCACCACACAGGGAAACAAAGCTTTCTTT.

This chain's CDR3 is CAWRAISGRNNEQFF. The CDR3 DNA reads as TGTGCCTGGAGGGCGATTAGCGGGAGAAACAATGAGCAGTTCTTC. The V gene is TRBV30, the J gene TRBJ2-1, with TRBD2 identical over 9 bases. The trim removed 3 bases at V and 5 bases at J, leaving 8 bases unmatched. Looked up from germline, CDR1 is GTSNPN and CDR2 is SVGIG (reference sequence). The CDR3 totals 15 residues. The variable domain in full, with the rest retrieved from reference TRBV30 and TRBJ2-1, is SQTIHQWPATLVQPVGSPLSLECTVEGTSNPNLYWYRQAAGRGLQLLFYSVGIGQISSEVPQNLSASRPQDRQFILSSKKLLLSDSGFYLCAWRAISGRNNEQFFGPGTRLTVL.

The chain recombines TRBV20-1 with TRBJ2-3; 10 bases align to TRBD2. V trimming: 0 bases; J trimming: 9 bases; junction bases outside the gene matches: 9. Germline CDR1 and CDR2: DFQATT and SNEGSKA (reference sequence). The CDR3 extends over 15 amino acids. The CDR3 nucleotides are TGCAGTGCTAGAGACGAGCGGGAGGGTCTAGACACGCAGTATTTT. Translated: CSARDEREGLDTQYF.

This clonotype has a count of ten or more. The V and J genes are TRBV12-3 or TRBV12-4 and TRBJ2-7; 10 bases agree with TRBD2. The CDR3 contains 13 residues. V was pared by 5 bases and J by 5 bases, with 3 bases of the junction left unmatched. CDR3 residues: CASSPSGSNEQYF. The CDR3 DNA is TGTGCCAGCAGTCCTAGCGGGAGTAACGAGCAGTACTTC.

This clonotype was seen many times. The V gene is TRBV28, the J gene TRBJ1-1; 8 nucleotides align to TRBD1. J gave up 5 bases and V 3 bases, and 5 bases lay outside the gene matches. Germline lookup yields CDR1 MDHEN and CDR2 SYDVKM. This CDR3 contains 14 residues. CDR3 loop: CASSFTGGRTEAFF. The CDR3 bases are TGTGCCAGCAGTTTCACAGGGGGACGGACTGAAGCTTTCTTT.